Shown below are 17 T cell receptor beta chains from a single sample sequenced in a study of blood T cell repertoires in COVID-19. Clones were sequenced by immunoSEQ multiplex PCR, and TCRdb holds only the in-frame ones, with some missing. The repertoire holds about 130,000 clones, with about 82% as singletons. The specimen sequenced was peripheral blood. The origin of the receptors is a human donor in a cohort sampled during active COVID-19.

This rearrangement joins TRBV29-1 to TRBJ2-6, with TRBD1 matching 9 bases. Germline V gene sequence: CDR1 SQVTM, CDR2 ANQGSEA. CDR3 length: 15 amino acids. V dropped 3 bases and J dropped 1; count of bases not matched to a gene: 1. The CDR3 spells CSVEDRGSGANVLTF. The CDR3 DNA reads TGCAGCGTTGAGGACAGGGGTTCTGGGGCCAACGTCCTGACTTTC.

J is TRBJ2-7 and V is TRBV10-1; a weak D match, TRBD2 (6 bases). Trimming took off 8 bases at V and 5 bases at J, with 22 bases between the two ends. The CDR3 spans 15 residues. Germline CDR1 is WNHNN and CDR2 is SYGVQD (reference sequence). The CDR3 DNA follows: TGCGCCAGCGGGGCCGCGGGGAAGGGTGTCCACGAGCAGTACTTC. It is translated as CASGAAGKGVHEQYF.

The chain couples TRBV21-1 to TRBJ2-7; the table names TRBD2, a call not compared with the DNA. TRBV21-1 is given as a pseudogene. This CDR3 is 15 amino acids long. CDR3 coding DNA: TGTGCCAGCAGCAAAGACGGGGGGTCAACGGGCGAGCAGTACTTC. It specifies CASSKDGGSTGEQYF.

For the CDR3, the DNA is TGCAGCGTTGAAACAGACACCGGGGAGCTGTTTTTT. Its protein is CSVETDTGELFF. This chain links TRBV29-1 with TRBJ2-2, with D unresolved. Germline-derived CDR1 and CDR2 are SQVTM and ANQGSEA. The CDR3 contains 12 residues. Trimming stripped 2 bases from V and 3 bases from J, with 4 bases between.

The rearrangement uses TRBV9 and TRBJ1-1, with D possibly matching TRBD1 (6 bases). The CDR3 is made up of 17 amino acids. Germline values: CDR1 SGDLS, CDR2 YYNGEE. V was pared by 4 bases and J by 4 bases, with 23 bases between. CDR3: CASSPRRGGAKGTEAFF. CDR3 nucleotide sequence: TGTGCCAGCAGCCCTCGGAGGGGGGGCGCGAAAGGCACTGAAGCTTTCTTT.

The V and J genes are TRBV18 and TRBJ1-1; D call uncertain. The CDR3 spans 13 residues. With 5 bases removed from V and 6 bases from J, the gap between germline ends came to 13 bases. Germline V gene lookup returns CDR1 KGHSH and CDR2 LQKENI. Here the CDR3 DNA reads TGTGCCAGCTCAGGGTCGTTGGAGTCTGAAGCTTTCTTT. It is translated as CASSGSLESEAFF.

V gene TRBV5-1 combines with J gene TRBJ1-1; weak D call: TRBD1 (5 bases). Trimming stripped 0 bases from V and 5 bases from J, with 11 bases between. This CDR3 has 14 amino acids. Germline lookup yields CDR1 SGHRS and CDR2 YFSETQ. The CDR3 sequence: CASSLGQGTTEAFF. The CDR3 DNA reads TGCGCCAGCAGCTTGGGGCAGGGAACAACTGAAGCTTTCTTT.

V and J are TRBV5-4 and TRBJ2-7, with 7 bases that match TRBD2. Germline V gives CDR1 SGHNT, CDR2 YYREEE (reference sequence). This CDR3 has 14 amino acids. Unmatched junction bases numbered 14, after V lost 4 bases and J lost 10 bases. CDR3 DNA sequence: TGTGCCAGCAGCCCCCCGGGAGGTACGGAGAGACAGTACTTC. Amino acids: CASSPPGGTERQYF.

As DNA, the CDR3 is TGTGCCAGCAGCCGAGACGCCGGTCGGAGCACAGATACGCAGTATTTT. It encodes CASSRDAGRSTDTQYF. J is TRBJ2-3 and V is TRBV3-1 (or the pseudogene TRBV3-2); D is ambiguous. Germline V gives CDR1 LGHDT, CDR2 YNNKEL (reference sequence). This CDR3 is 16 amino acids long. V lost 4 bases and J 0 bases, leaving 14 bases between the germline ends.

V gene TRBV19 combines with J gene TRBJ2-1, with D unresolved. The CDR3 loop spans 11 amino acids. Trimming stripped 3 bases from V and 5 bases from J, with 2 bases between. Germline loops: CDR1 LNHDA, CDR2 SQIVND (reference sequence). The DNA of the CDR3 is TGTGCCAGTAGTATTAACAATGAGCAGTTCTTC. Translating gives CASSINNEQFF.

The chain uses TRBV7-9 and TRBJ2-7; maybe TRBD2 (6 bases). The CDR3 covers 13 residues. Looked up from germline, CDR1 is SEHNR and CDR2 is FQNEAQ (reference sequence). Trimming removed 1 base at V and 6 bases at J, with 10 bases between. The CDR3 DNA follows: TGTGCCAGCAGCTTAGGGCGGAGGGGCGAGCAGTACTTC. It is translated as CASSLGRRGEQYF.

The CDR3 DNA follows: TGTGCCAGCAGCTCGAGAGCGGCGGGAGCGGTTCAGGAGACCCAGTACTTC. Translating it yields CASSSRAAGAVQETQYF. The chain is built from TRBV7-9 and TRBJ2-5; 7 nucleotides match TRBD2. The V gene end was trimmed by 4 bases and the J gene end by 5 bases; junction bases not matched to a gene: 16. The CDR3 spans 17 residues. Per germline, CDR1 SEHNR and CDR2 FQNEAQ (reference sequence).

The J gene is TRBJ2-7, the V gene TRBV4-1, with 9 positions matching TRBD1. This CDR3 spans 15 amino acids. The germline gives CDR1 MGHRA, CDR2 YSYEKL. V gave up 1 base and J gave up 3 bases; unmatched junction bases: 4. In DNA form, the CDR3 reads TGCGCCAGCAGCCAAGGGGACAGGGATAGCTACGAGCAGTACTTC. Translation gives CASSQGDRDSYEQYF.

The V gene is TRBV5-1, the J gene TRBJ2-1, with TRBD2 identical over 8 bases. CDR1 is SGHRS and CDR2 is YFSETQ in the germline V gene. V lost 1 base, J lost 9 bases, and 6 bases stayed unmatched. The CDR3 is 14 amino acids. This CDR3 is CASSLSVGRGEQFF. CDR3 nucleotides: TGCGCCAGCAGCTTGTCTGTCGGGAGGGGTGAGCAGTTCTTC.

This chain connects TRBV5-4 to TRBJ2-1; the D gene is possibly TRBD1 (6 bases). The CDR3 is 13 amino acids. The germline V gene encodes CDR1 SGHNT and CDR2 YYREEE (reference sequence). V dropped 3 bases and J dropped 5 bases, with 9 bases sitting between them. CDR3 coding DNA: TGTGCCAGCAGCTCTGACAGGAACAATGAGCAGTTCTTC. Its translation is CASSSDRNNEQFF.

J is TRBJ1-3 and V is TRBV28, with D unresolved. The CDR3 has 14 residues. CDR1 MDHEN and CDR2 SYDVKM come from the germline V gene. V lost 3 bases, J lost 0 bases, and 6 bases lay in between. CDR3 coding DNA: TGTGCCAGCAGTTTCGCAGACTCTGGAAACACCATATATTTT. Protein product: CASSFADSGNTIYF. Using reference TRBV28 and TRBJ1-3 for the parts outside the CDR3, the full variable domain is DVKVTQSSRYLVKRTGEKVFLECVQDMDHENMFWYRQDPGLGLRLIYFSYDVKMKEKGDIPEGYSVSREKKERFSLILESASTNQTSMYLCASSFADSGNTIYFGEGSWLTVV.

This chain links TRBV5-8 with TRBJ2-7; the D gene is possibly TRBD2 (6 bases). The V and J ends lost 5 bases and 3 bases respectively, with 18 bases between them. The CDR3 extends over 15 amino acids. The V gene's germline CDR1 is SGHTS and CDR2 YDEGEE. The CDR3 protein is CASRIAGQFIYEQYF. In DNA, the CDR3 is TGTGCCAGCAGAATTGCGGGGCAATTCATCTACGAGCAGTACTTC.